Listed below are T cell receptor beta chains from one sample, sequenced in a study of response to subunit inactivated influenza vaccine. TCRdb re-derived calls from the RT-PCR reads in MiXCR, one entry per CDR3 protein. Found here are 650,000 to 800,000 distinct CDR3 sequences, more than 11% of them singletons; the top ten hold 6.5% to 8.5%. Sequenced here: PBMCs from blood, sampled less than 15 days before vaccination. The source is a man between 45 and 60 years old who received an inactivated influenza vaccine. Each CDR3 is given with its conserved first and last residue. A D gene is named only where the DNA matches it firmly. Rows may omit the clone size; those that give it use once, few, many or a size class.

clone size: -
D gene: -
J gene: TRBJ2-3
V gene: TRBV20-1
CDR3 DNA: TGCAGTGCTAGAGATCTCGGACAGCCTTTGTTCACAGATACGCAGTATTTT
CDR3 protein: CSARDLGQPLFTDTQYF

clone size: -
D gene: -
J gene: TRBJ1-2
V gene: TRBV9
CDR3 DNA: TGTGCCAGCAGCGTAAGAGGTGGGCAGGGGTATGGCTACACCTTC
CDR3 protein: CASSVRGGQGYGYTF

clone size: -
D gene: TRBD1
J gene: TRBJ2-3
V gene: TRBV24-1
CDR3 DNA: TGTGCCACCAGTGTCTCCAGGACAGGCGGTACAGATACGCAGTATTTT
CDR3 protein: CATSVSRTGGTDTQYF

clone size: many
D gene: -
J gene: TRBJ2-2
V gene: TRBV2
CDR3 DNA: TGTGCCAGCAGTATTAACACCGGGGAGCTGTTTTTT
CDR3 protein: CASSINTGELFF

clone size: -
D gene: TRBD2
J gene: TRBJ2-1
V gene: TRBV24-1
CDR3 DNA: TGTGCCACCTCTGAGGGCTCCGGGACTAGCGGGCGAAGCTCCTACAATGAGCAGTTCTTC
CDR3 protein: CATSEGSGTSGRSSYNEQFF

clone size: few
D gene: -
J gene: TRBJ2-5
V gene: TRBV20-1
CDR3 DNA: TGCAGTGCTAGAGATCTGGCAGGACAAGAGACCCAGTACTTC
CDR3 protein: CSARDLAGQETQYF

clone size: many
D gene: -
J gene: TRBJ2-5
V gene: TRBV12-3/TRBV12-4
CDR3 DNA: TGTGCCAGCAGTGCCGTCGGGGGTTGGACCCAGTACTTC
CDR3 protein: CASSAVGGWTQYF

clone size: -
D gene: -
J gene: TRBJ2-2
V gene: TRBV30
CDR3 DNA: TGTGCCTGGAGCGCACAAACCGGGGAGCTGTTTTTT
CDR3 protein: CAWSAQTGELFF

clone size: -
D gene: -
J gene: TRBJ1-5
V gene: TRBV5-1
CDR3 DNA: TGCGCCAGCAGCTTGGGAGACACTAGCAATCAGCCCCAGCATTTT
CDR3 protein: CASSLGDTSNQPQHF

clone size: few
D gene: TRBD2
J gene: TRBJ2-1
V gene: TRBV13
CDR3 DNA: TGTGCCAGCAGCTTACTTCCAAGCGGGGTGGTTCGTAATGAGCAGTTCTTC
CDR3 protein: CASSLLPSGVVRNEQFF

clone size: -
D gene: -
J gene: TRBJ2-3
V gene: TRBV12-3/TRBV12-4
CDR3 DNA: TGTGCCAGCAGTACTAGGGATAACACAGATACGCAGTATTTT
CDR3 protein: CASSTRDNTDTQYF

clone size: many
D gene: TRBD2
J gene: TRBJ2-7
V gene: TRBV20-1
CDR3 DNA: TGCAGTGCTAGAGAAATGAGACTAGCGGACACCTACGAGCAGTACTTC
CDR3 protein: CSAREMRLADTYEQYF

clone size: -
D gene: TRBD1
J gene: TRBJ1-6
V gene: TRBV28
CDR3 DNA: TGTGCCAGCAGTTCCCCATCGACAGGGGGCGCGGGTCGATCACCCCTCCACTTT
CDR3 protein: CASSSPSTGGAGRSPLHF

clone size: many
D gene: -
J gene: TRBJ2-3
V gene: TRBV20-1
CDR3 DNA: TGCAGTGCCTCATGGGCTAGCACAGATACGCAGTATTTT
CDR3 protein: CSASWASTDTQYF

clone size: -
D gene: TRBD1
J gene: TRBJ1-5
V gene: TRBV10-3
CDR3 DNA: TGTGCCATCAGTGACGGTCAGGGGGCAGAACCCCAGCATTTT
CDR3 protein: CAISDGQGAEPQHF

clone size: few
D gene: TRBD2
J gene: TRBJ2-3
V gene: TRBV15
CDR3 DNA: TGTGCCACCAGCAGAGACAATAGCGGGGGGGCAGATACGCAGTATTTT
CDR3 protein: CATSRDNSGGADTQYF

clone size: -
D gene: -
J gene: TRBJ2-1
V gene: TRBV7-2
CDR3 DNA: TGTGCCAGCAGCCGGACCAGCGCCAATGAGCAGTTCTTC
CDR3 protein: CASSRTSANEQFF

clone size: few
D gene: -
J gene: TRBJ2-5
V gene: TRBV7-3
CDR3 DNA: TGTGCCAGCAGCTTAAGGCCTGGGGCAGAAGAGACCCAGTACTTC
CDR3 protein: CASSLRPGAEETQYF

clone size: many
D gene: -
J gene: TRBJ2-2
V gene: TRBV5-1
CDR3 DNA: TGCGCCAGCAGCTTGGAGGGGAACACCGGGGAGCTGTTTTTT
CDR3 protein: CASSLEGNTGELFF

clone size: once
D gene: TRBD2
J gene: TRBJ2-7
V gene: TRBV7-9
CDR3 DNA: TGTGCCAGCAGCTTGCTAGCGGGATCCCACGAGCAGTACTTC
CDR3 protein: CASSLLAGSHEQYF

clone size: -
D gene: -
J gene: TRBJ1-1
V gene: TRBV5-1
CDR3 DNA: TGCGCCAGCAGCTTTTCGCTGGACGTGAACACTGAAGCTTTCTTT
CDR3 protein: CASSFSLDVNTEAFF

clone size: few
D gene: -
J gene: TRBJ2-7
V gene: TRBV20-1
CDR3 DNA: TGCAGTGCTAGAGGATACAGGGCCATCACACGGGCCCCTCTATCCTACGAGCAGTACTTC
CDR3 protein: CSARGYRAITRAPLSYEQYF

clone size: many
D gene: TRBD2
J gene: TRBJ2-3
V gene: TRBV10-3
CDR3 DNA: TGTGCCATCAGTGGGGGACTAGCGGGGGGCCCTAGCACAGATACGCAGTATTTT
CDR3 protein: CAISGGLAGGPSTDTQYF

clone size: few
D gene: -
J gene: TRBJ2-1
V gene: TRBV6-1
CDR3 DNA: TGTGCCAGCAGAACAGTCGGGTACAATGAGCAGTTCTTC
CDR3 protein: CASRTVGYNEQFF

clone size: -
D gene: -
J gene: TRBJ2-7
V gene: TRBV30
CDR3 DNA: TGTGCCTGGGGGCCCCAAAGTTTTGGCGAGCAGTACTTC
CDR3 protein: CAWGPQSFGEQYF

clone size: many
D gene: -
J gene: TRBJ2-5
V gene: TRBV10-3
CDR3 DNA: TGTGCCATCAGTTCCCCTGGAGTACAAGAGACCCAGTACTTC
CDR3 protein: CAISSPGVQETQYF

clone size: -
D gene: TRBD2
J gene: TRBJ2-1
V gene: TRBV29-1
CDR3 DNA: TGCAGCGTTGATAGCGGGAGGGGGGGTGAGCAGTTCTTC
CDR3 protein: CSVDSGRGGEQFF

clone size: -
D gene: -
J gene: TRBJ1-2
V gene: TRBV7-9
CDR3 DNA: TGTGCCAGCAGCTTAGGGAGTCTCTATGGCTACACCTTC
CDR3 protein: CASSLGSLYGYTF

clone size: -
D gene: -
J gene: TRBJ2-7
V gene: TRBV28
CDR3 DNA: TGTGCCAGCAAAAAAACCATGGGCTACGAGCAGTACTTC
CDR3 protein: CASKKTMGYEQYF